Shown below are 25 T cell receptor beta chains from a single sample sequenced in a study of cytomegalovirus exposure and HLA in healthy donors (dated by TCRdb to 2017 to 2019). The library relied on the immunoSEQ multiplex PCR assay. For the multiplex PCR, a mixture combining 60 forward primers for TCR Vbeta segments and 13 reverse primers for TCR Jbeta segments was used. This is the immuneACCESS table as TCRdb keeps it, with only in-frame sequences that have V and J called. A part of the clones is gone; compared with another copy, unresolved V genes explain less than half, and the rest is unexplained. For this sample the table gives 130,000 to 150,000 clones, of which around 70% were detected only once. The ten largest clones represent 2.1% of the sample. Input material: PBMCs. These receptors originate from a man aged 35 to 55 in good health and CMV-seronegative.

The V and J genes are TRBV7-9 and TRBJ1-4; no firm D call. The V gene lost 5 bases and the J gene lost 7 bases, with 8 bases spanning the gap. The CDR3 is 12 amino acids. CDR1 and CDR2 from the germline V gene are SEHNR and FQNEAQ (reference sequence). The CDR3 coding sequence is TGTGCCAGCAGCCTGGAGGGTGAAAAACTGTTTTTT. Its translation: CASSLEGEKLFF.

This chain joins TRBV28 and TRBJ2-7; D unresolved. Germline lookup yields CDR1 MDHEN and CDR2 SYDVKM. Trimming removed 5 bases from V and 4 bases from J, with 15 bases in between. The CDR3 covers 14 residues. The CDR3 coding sequence is TGTGCCAGCAGTACCATCGGGTTCCTGTACGAGCAGTACTTC. Its protein product is CASSTIGFLYEQYF.

This clone was seen a handful of times. For the CDR3, the DNA is TGCGCCAGCAGCTTGGGTCCGACTCAAGGCACTGGAAACACCATATATTTT. Encoded protein: CASSLGPTQGTGNTIYF. The chain recombines TRBV5-1 with TRBJ1-3; D remains ambiguous. The CDR3 totals 17 residues. V lost 0 bases to trimming and J lost 2 bases, with 15 bases between them. Germline lookup yields CDR1 SGHRS and CDR2 YFSETQ.

The chain carries TRBV6-1 and TRBJ1-2, with 8 bases matching TRBD1. This CDR3 has 15 residues. CDR1 is MNHNS, CDR2 SASEGT, per germline. Losses at the gene ends were 1 base for V and 7 bases for J; bases not matched to a gene: 8. The DNA of the CDR3 is TGTGCCAGCAGTGAAGACGTACAGGGGGTAGGTGGCTACACCTTC. This codes for CASSEDVQGVGGYTF.

Note on this clone: Other DNA sequences of this sample code for an identical CDR3. This rearrangement joins TRBV6-1 to TRBJ1-1; D is ambiguous. Germline lookup yields CDR1 MNHNS and CDR2 SASEGT. The V and J ends lost 0 bases and 5 bases respectively, with 7 bases between them. CDR3 size: 13 residues. The CDR3 DNA reads TGTGCCAGCAGTGAAGCGCGGTTGACTGAAGCTTTCTTT. This translates into CASSEARLTEAFF.

The chain is built from TRBV15 and TRBJ2-5, with 7 bases lining up with TRBD2. There are 16 residues in the CDR3. Germline V CDR1 and CDR2: LNHNV, YYDKDF (reference sequence). J gave up 5 bases and V 3 bases, and 12 bases lay outside the gene matches. CDR3 in amino acids: CATSSPRRTGRETQYF. The CDR3 bases are TGTGCCACCAGCAGCCCCCGAAGGACCGGGAGGGAGACCCAGTACTTC.

This sequence joins TRBV10-1 and TRBJ2-7; TRBD1 aligns across 7 bases. Germline CDR1 WNHNN, CDR2 SYGVQD (reference sequence). V lost 5 bases to trimming and J lost 4 bases; unmatched junction nucleotides: 5. This CDR3 is 13 amino acids long. The chain's CDR3 is CASSLNRGYEQYF. DNA of the CDR3: TGCGCCAGCAGTTTGAACAGGGGTTACGAGCAGTACTTC.

This clone is a singleton in its sample. V gene TRBV9 combines with J gene TRBJ2-1; TRBD1 agrees at 9 bases. CDR3 length equals 15 residues. The germline gives CDR1 SGDLS, CDR2 YYNGEE. V trimming: 3 bases; J trimming: 4 bases; junction bases outside the gene matches: 5. CDR3 coding DNA: TGTGCCAGCAGCGGCTCGGGACAGGGTTACAATGAGCAGTTCTTC. It encodes CASSGSGQGYNEQFF.

Concerning this clone itself: A read error may produce the germline difference seen at one junction end. The chain combines TRBV6-5 with TRBJ1-2; D is unresolved. The germline V gene encodes CDR1 MNHEY and CDR2 SVGAGI. The CDR3 sequence is 14 residues long. For the CDR3, the DNA is TGTGCCAGCAGTTACTCGTACTCGGCGGAAGGCTACCCCTTC. Translation: CASSYSYSAEGYPF.

This clone showed up just a few times. The genes are TRBV30 and TRBJ2-5; D perhaps matches TRBD2 (6 bases). Trimming removed 1 base at V and 2 bases at J, with 8 bases between. Germline lookup yields CDR1 GTSNPN and CDR2 SVGIG (reference sequence). CDR3 length: 13 amino acids. CDR3 bases: TGTGCCTGGAGTGGGGACTTACAAGAGACCCAGTACTTC. Protein sequence: CAWSGDLQETQYF.

The rearrangement uses TRBV28 and TRBJ2-3; TRBD2 matches at 11 bases. V gave up 6 bases and J gave up 2 bases; unmatched junction bases: 4. The CDR3 extends over 15 amino acids. Germline V CDR1 and CDR2: MDHEN, SYDVKM. CDR3 nucleotides: TGTGCCAGCAGCCCGACTAGCGGGGTCACAGATACGCAGTATTTT. It encodes CASSPTSGVTDTQYF.

This rearrangement joins TRBV20-1 to TRBJ2-1, with D maybe TRBD2 (6 bases). There are 11 residues in the CDR3. The germline V gene encodes CDR1 DFQATT and CDR2 SNEGSKA (reference sequence). The CDR3 is CSGLFYNEQFF. The CDR3 coding sequence is TGCAGCGGACTATTCTACAATGAGCAGTTCTTC.

The chain combines TRBV7-8 with TRBJ1-2; 8 bases agree with TRBD1. CDR3 size: 15 residues. Germline CDR1 reads SGHVS; CDR2 reads FQNEAQ. The V segment lost 3 bases and the J segment 7 bases; nucleotides outside the gene matches: 10. The CDR3 loop reads CASSLGQALMGGYTF. The CDR3 bases are TGTGCCAGCAGCTTGGGACAGGCACTAATGGGTGGCTACACCTTC.

J is TRBJ2-1 and V is TRBV27; D perhaps matches TRBD1 (5 bases). The CDR3 covers 13 residues. Trimming took 7 bases from V and 1 from J, leaving 8 bases between them. The V gene's germline CDR1 is MNHEY and CDR2 SMNVEV (reference sequence). CDR3 sequence reads: CASTRGSYNEQFF. In nucleotides, the CDR3 is TGTGCCAGCACAAGGGGATCCTACAATGAGCAGTTCTTC.

The V call is TRBV7-9, the J call TRBJ2-7, with no clear D. CDR1 SEHNR and CDR2 FQNEAQ come from the germline V gene (reference sequence). Between the trimmed V and J ends, which lost 1 base and 2 bases, there was a span of 9 bases. The CDR3 runs to 14 residues. In nucleotides, the CDR3 is TGTGCCAGCAGCTTAGATTACTATACCTACGAGCAGTACTTC. As protein: CASSLDYYTYEQYF.

This sequence joins TRBV6-5 and TRBJ1-3; 8 nucleotides line up with TRBD1. Germline trimming cut 6 bases from V and 8 bases from J; bases unmatched to any gene: 6. CDR1 is MNHEY and CDR2 is SVGAGI in the germline V gene. This CDR3 is built from 13 residues. The DNA for the CDR3 is TGTGCCAGCAGCCCCGACAGGGGAGACACCATATATTTT. This codes for CASSPDRGDTIYF.

This clone appeared a few times. The chain carries TRBV5-1 and TRBJ2-7; 13 nucleotides line up with TRBD2. The CDR3 consists of 15 residues. Germline V lookup: CDR1 SGHRS, CDR2 YFSETQ. With V trimmed by 4 bases and J by 2 bases, 3 bases remained unmatched. CDR3 in DNA: TGCGCCAGCAGCGTTACTAGCGGGAGGGCCTACGAGCAGTACTTC. Translation gives CASSVTSGRAYEQYF.

The V gene is TRBV5-1, the J gene TRBJ2-3; 8 nucleotides agree with TRBD2. There are 16 residues in the CDR3. V dropped 0 bases and J dropped 2; count of bases not matched to a gene: 5. Germline V gene sequence: CDR1 SGHRS, CDR2 YFSETQ. This chain's CDR3 is CASSLDPAGATDTQYF. CDR3 bases: TGCGCCAGCAGCTTGGATCCAGCGGGGGCCACAGATACGCAGTATTTT.

This chain joins TRBV11-2 and TRBJ1-5, with D unresolved. The CDR3 totals 15 residues. With 0 bases removed from V and 2 bases from J, the gap between germline ends came to 8 bases. CDR1 and CDR2 (germline): SGHAT, FQNNGV. This CDR3 is CASSLEVTRNQPQHF. The CDR3 coding sequence is TGTGCCAGCAGCTTAGAGGTGACACGCAATCAGCCCCAGCATTTT.

The chain employs TRBV27 and TRBJ2-5; TRBD2 agrees at 8 bases. In germline, CDR1 is MNHEY, CDR2 SMNVEV (reference sequence). V lost 2 bases, J lost 1 base, and 9 bases stayed unmatched. This CDR3 is 17 amino acids long. Here the CDR3 DNA reads TGTGCCAGCAGTTTAAGGGGGGGGCTAGCGGGCCAAGAGACCCAGTACTTC. Translating gives CASSLRGGLAGQETQYF.

V and J are TRBV2 and TRBJ1-2, with a possible D match to TRBD1 (5 bases). Trimming stripped 6 bases from V and 3 bases from J, with 14 bases between. Germline CDR1 reads SNHLY; CDR2 reads FYNNEI. The CDR3 sequence is 14 residues long. The CDR3 spells CASRNARGDYGYTF. CDR3 coding DNA: TGTGCCAGCAGAAACGCCCGGGGGGACTATGGCTACACCTTC.

The rearrangement uses TRBV12-5 and TRBJ1-1; D may be TRBD1 (5 bases). There are 13 residues in the CDR3. CDR1 LGHNT and CDR2 FRNRAP come from the germline V gene. Trimming took off 6 bases at V and 8 bases at J, with 16 bases between the two ends. CDR3 sequence (DNA): TGTGCTAGTGGCTCCTCCGTCGGGGGAGAAGCTTTCTTT. Translating gives CASGSSVGGEAFF.

The chain joins TRBV6-5 to TRBJ2-7, with 8 bases matching TRBD1. There are 12 residues in the CDR3. The germline gives CDR1 MNHEY, CDR2 SVGAGI. V was clipped by 4 bases and J by 5 bases; unmatched bases: 1. The CDR3 region has the DNA TGTGCCAGCAGTTCGGACAGGGACGAGCAGTACTTC. This gives the protein CASSSDRDEQYF.

The V and J genes are TRBV6-1 and TRBJ2-3; possible D gene TRBD2, 6 bases. Germline V lookup: CDR1 MNHNS, CDR2 SASEGT. Trimming took off 5 bases at V and 5 bases at J, with 17 bases between the two ends. The CDR3 sequence is 15 residues long. In nucleotides, the CDR3 is TGTGCCAGCAGTCCCCCGCGGGGCACCCGAGATACGCAGTATTTT. This codes for CASSPPRGTRDTQYF.

The chain carries TRBV7-2 and TRBJ2-1; weak D call: TRBD1 (5 bases). The germline V gene has CDR1 SGHTA and CDR2 FQGNSA. The CDR3 runs to 12 residues. The germline V and J ends were trimmed by 4 bases and 10 bases, with 11 bases remaining between them. DNA for the CDR3: TGTGCCAGCAGCTACCCTGGGGCGGAGCAGTTCTTC. Protein: CASSYPGAEQFF.